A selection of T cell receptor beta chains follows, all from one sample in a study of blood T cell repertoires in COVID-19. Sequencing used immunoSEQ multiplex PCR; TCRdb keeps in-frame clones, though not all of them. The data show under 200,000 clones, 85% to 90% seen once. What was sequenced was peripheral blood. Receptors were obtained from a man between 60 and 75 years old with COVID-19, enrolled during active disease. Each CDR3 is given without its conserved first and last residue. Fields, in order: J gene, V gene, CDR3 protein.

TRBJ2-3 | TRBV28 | ATRLSTDTQY
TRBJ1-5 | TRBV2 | ASSVGQGTNQPQH
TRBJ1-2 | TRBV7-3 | ASGVGATNYGYT
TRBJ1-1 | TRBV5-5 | ASSHITGGVHGNTEAF
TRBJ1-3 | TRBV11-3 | ASLGGSGNTIY
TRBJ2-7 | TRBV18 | ASSPPSESYEQY
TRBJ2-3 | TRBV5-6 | ASSFSADTQY
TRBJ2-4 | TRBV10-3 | AISEPGLGDIQY
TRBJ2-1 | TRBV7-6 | ASSTLGQEEQF
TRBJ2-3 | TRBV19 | ASETSGSPSDTQY
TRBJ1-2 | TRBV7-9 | ASSLAGPVGYGYT
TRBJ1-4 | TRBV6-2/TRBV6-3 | ASSTGTGNRKLF
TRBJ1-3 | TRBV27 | ASSFDRNTIY
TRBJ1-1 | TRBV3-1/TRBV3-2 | ASSQEGQGMNTEAF
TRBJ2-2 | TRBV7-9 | ASSLVAANTGELF
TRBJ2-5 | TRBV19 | ASSNGRTQETQY
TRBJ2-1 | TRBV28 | ASSSRGQKNANEQF
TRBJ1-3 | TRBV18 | ASSPQGQGNTIY
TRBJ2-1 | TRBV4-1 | ASSQDPQGAVRNEQF
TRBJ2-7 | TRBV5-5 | ASSTGGGRVDYEQY
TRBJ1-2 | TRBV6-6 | ASQTGDNYGYT
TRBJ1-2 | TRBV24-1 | ATSDSASNYGYT
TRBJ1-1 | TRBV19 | ASRAWDRETEAF
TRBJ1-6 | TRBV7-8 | ASSLRDSSYNSPLH
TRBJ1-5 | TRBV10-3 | AISESGDRGNQPQH
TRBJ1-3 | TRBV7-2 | ASSLVSGGNTIY
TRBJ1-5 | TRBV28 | ATKQGGNSNQPQH
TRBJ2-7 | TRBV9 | ASSVGGSGAYEQY
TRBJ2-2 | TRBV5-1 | ASRAGQGAAGGELF
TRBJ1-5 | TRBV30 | AWSGAVAQPQH
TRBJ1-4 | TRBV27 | ASSSLGQGSYEKLF
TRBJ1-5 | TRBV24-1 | ATSDFGVAQH
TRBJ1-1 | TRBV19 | ASSYSGIGAF
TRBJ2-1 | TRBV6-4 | ATKEGATYNEQF
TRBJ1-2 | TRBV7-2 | ASSKGAGYGYT
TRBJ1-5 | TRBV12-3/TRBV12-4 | ASSFQTGQPQH
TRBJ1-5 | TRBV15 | ATSRDTIRDRGRRQPQH
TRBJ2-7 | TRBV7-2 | ASSLFGTSGSYEQY
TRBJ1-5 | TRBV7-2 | ASSLPGGPNQPQH
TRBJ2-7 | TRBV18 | ASSPTQGAGEQY
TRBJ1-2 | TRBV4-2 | ASSPADSSLYGYT
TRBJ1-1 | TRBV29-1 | SVVSRILDEAF
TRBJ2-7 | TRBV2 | ASSPPGTGFYEQY
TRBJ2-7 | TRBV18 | ASSRDRYSYEQY